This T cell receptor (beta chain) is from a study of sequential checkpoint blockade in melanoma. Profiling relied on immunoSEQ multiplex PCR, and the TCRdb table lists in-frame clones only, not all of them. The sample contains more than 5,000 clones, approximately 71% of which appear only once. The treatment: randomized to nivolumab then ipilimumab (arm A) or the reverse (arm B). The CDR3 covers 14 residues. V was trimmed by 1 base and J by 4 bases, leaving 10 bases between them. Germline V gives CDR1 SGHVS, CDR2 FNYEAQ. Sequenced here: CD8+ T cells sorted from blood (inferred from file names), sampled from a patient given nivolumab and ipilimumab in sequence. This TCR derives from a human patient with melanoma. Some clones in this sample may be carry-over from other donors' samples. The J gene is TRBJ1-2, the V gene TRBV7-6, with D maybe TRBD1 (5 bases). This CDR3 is CASSLERGGYGYTF. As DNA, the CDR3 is TGTGCCAGCAGCTTAGAGCGGGGGGGCTATGGCTACACCTTC.